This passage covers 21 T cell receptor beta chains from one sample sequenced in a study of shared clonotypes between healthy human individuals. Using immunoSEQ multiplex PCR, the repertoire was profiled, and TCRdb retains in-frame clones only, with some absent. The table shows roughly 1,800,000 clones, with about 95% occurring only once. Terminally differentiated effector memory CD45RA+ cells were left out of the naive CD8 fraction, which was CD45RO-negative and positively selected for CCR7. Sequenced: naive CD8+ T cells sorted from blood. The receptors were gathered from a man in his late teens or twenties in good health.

The CDR3 DNA reads TGTGCCAGCAGTTTAGGTACAACGGGAGTGGAGACCCAGTACTTC. Encoded protein: CASSLGTTGVETQYF. The rearrangement uses TRBV27 and TRBJ2-5, with D possibly matching TRBD2 (6 bases). The ends were cut back, 2 bases at V and 5 bases at J, with 15 bases in the middle. CDR3 length equals 15 residues. The germline gives CDR1 MNHEY, CDR2 SMNVEV (reference sequence).

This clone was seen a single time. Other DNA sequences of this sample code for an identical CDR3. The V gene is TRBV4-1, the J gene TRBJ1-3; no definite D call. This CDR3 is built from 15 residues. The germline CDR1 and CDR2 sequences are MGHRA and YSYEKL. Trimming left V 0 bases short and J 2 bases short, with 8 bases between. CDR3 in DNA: TGCGCCAGCAGCCAAGATCGCGGGGCTGGAAACACCATATATTTT. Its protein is CASSQDRGAGNTIYF.

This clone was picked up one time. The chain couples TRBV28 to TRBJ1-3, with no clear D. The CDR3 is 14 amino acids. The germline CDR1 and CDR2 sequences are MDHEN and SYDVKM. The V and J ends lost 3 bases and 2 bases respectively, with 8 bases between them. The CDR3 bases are TGTGCCAGCAGTTTTACTCCAGCTGGAAACACCATATATTTT. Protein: CASSFTPAGNTIYF.

The CDR3 DNA is TGTGCCAGCAGTCCACGGGCCCTAGGGAATTCACCCCTCCACTTT. Translating it yields CASSPRALGNSPLHF. The chain has TRBV27 and TRBJ1-6; D call uncertain. Looked up from germline, CDR1 is MNHEY and CDR2 is SMNVEV (reference sequence). The V end was cut by 5 bases, the J end by 7 bases, with 15 bases between. The length of the CDR3 is 15 residues.

The CDR3 DNA follows: TGTGCCAGTAGCGCCAGCACAGATACGCAGTATTTT. Its translation: CASSASTDTQYF. V gene TRBV19 combines with J gene TRBJ2-3; no reliable D call. The CDR3 spans 12 residues. The V and J ends lost 6 bases and 0 bases respectively, with 4 bases between them. Germline lookup yields CDR1 LNHDA and CDR2 SQIVND (reference sequence).

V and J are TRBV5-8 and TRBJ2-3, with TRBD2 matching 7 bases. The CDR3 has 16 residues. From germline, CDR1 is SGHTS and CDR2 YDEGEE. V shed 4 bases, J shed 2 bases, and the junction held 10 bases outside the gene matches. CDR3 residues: CASSLGGTAYTDTQYF. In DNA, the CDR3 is TGTGCCAGCAGCCTCGGGGGGACGGCCTACACAGATACGCAGTATTTT.

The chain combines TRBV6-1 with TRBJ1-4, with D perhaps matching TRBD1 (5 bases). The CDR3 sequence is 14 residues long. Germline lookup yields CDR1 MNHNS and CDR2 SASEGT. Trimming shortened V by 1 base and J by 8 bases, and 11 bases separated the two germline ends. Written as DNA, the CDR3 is TGTGCCAGCAGTGAAGGCCTCCCAGGGGAAAAACTGTTTTTT. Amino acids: CASSEGLPGEKLFF.

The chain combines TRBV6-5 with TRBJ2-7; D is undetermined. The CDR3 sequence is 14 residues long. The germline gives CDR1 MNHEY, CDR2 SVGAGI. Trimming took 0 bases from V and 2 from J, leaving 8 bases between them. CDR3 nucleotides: TGTGCCAGCAGTTACTCTCACAGTACCTACGAGCAGTACTTC. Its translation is CASSYSHSTYEQYF.

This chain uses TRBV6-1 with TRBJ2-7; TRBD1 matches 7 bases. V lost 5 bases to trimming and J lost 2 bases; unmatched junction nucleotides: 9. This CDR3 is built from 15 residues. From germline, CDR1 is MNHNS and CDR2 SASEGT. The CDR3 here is CASSIDRAETYEQYF. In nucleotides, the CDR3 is TGTGCCAGCAGTATCGACAGGGCGGAAACCTACGAGCAGTACTTC.

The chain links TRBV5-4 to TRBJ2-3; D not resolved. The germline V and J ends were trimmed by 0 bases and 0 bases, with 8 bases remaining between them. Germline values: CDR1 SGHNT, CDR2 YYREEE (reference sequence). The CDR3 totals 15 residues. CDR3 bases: TGTGCCAGCAGCTTGGGGGGTTCTAGCACAGATACGCAGTATTTT. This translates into CASSLGGSSTDTQYF.

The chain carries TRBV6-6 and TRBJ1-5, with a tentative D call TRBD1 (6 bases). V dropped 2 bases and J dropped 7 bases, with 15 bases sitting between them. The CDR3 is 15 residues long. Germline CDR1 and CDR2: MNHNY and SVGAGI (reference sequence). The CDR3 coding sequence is TGTGCCAGCAGTTACCTCACAGGGTCGAGGCAGCCCCAGCATTTT. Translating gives CASSYLTGSRQPQHF.

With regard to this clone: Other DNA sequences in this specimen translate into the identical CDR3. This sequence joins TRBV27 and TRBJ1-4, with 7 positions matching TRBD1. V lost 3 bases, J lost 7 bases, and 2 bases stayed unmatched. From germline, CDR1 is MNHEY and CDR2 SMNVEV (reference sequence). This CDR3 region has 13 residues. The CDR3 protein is CASSLYRGEKLFF. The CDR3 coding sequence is TGTGCCAGCAGTTTGTACAGGGGTGAAAAACTGTTTTTT.

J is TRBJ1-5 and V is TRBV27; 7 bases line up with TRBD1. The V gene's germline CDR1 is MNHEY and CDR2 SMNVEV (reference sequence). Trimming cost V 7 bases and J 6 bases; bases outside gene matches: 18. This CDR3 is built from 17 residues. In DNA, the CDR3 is TGTGCCAGCAATTCACCGGACAGGATGAATCTGAGTCAGCCCCAGCATTTT. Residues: CASNSPDRMNLSQPQHF.

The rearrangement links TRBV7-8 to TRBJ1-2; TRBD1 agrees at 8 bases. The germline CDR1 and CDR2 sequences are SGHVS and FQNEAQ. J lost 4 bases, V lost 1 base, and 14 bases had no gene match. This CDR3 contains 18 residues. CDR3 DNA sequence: TGTGCCAGCAGCTTAGGTTGGGCAGGGGGCGACCAATTCTATGGCTACACCTTC. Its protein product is CASSLGWAGGDQFYGYTF.

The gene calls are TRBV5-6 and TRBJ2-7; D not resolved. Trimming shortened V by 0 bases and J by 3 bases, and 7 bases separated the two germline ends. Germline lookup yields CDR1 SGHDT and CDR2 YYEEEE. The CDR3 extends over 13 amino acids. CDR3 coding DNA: TGTGCCAGCAGCTTGGCGTCAGACTACGAGCAGTACTTC. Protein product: CASSLASDYEQYF.

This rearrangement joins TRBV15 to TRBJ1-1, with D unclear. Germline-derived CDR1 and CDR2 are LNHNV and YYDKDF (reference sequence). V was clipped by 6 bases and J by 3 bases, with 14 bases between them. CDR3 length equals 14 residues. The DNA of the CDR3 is TGTGCCACCAGGTATACCCCGGAGGACACTGAAGCTTTCTTT. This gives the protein CATRYTPEDTEAFF.

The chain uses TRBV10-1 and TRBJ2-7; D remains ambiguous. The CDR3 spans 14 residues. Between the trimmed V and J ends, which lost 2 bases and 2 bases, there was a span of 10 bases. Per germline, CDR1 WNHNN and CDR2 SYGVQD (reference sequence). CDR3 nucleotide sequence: TGCGCCAGCAGTGAGGATAACTACGCCTACGAGCAGTACTTC. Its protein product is CASSEDNYAYEQYF.

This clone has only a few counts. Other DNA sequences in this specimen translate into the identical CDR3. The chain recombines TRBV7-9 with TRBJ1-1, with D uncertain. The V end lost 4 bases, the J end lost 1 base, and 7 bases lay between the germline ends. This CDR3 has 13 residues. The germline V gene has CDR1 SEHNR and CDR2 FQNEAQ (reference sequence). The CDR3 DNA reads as TGTGCCAGCAGCTCAGTGGGGAACACTGAAGCTTTCTTT. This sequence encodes CASSSVGNTEAFF.

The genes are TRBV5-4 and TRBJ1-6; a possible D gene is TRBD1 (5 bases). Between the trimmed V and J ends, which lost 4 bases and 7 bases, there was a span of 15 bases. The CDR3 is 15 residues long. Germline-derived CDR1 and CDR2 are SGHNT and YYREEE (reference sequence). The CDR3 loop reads CASSPTGEGNSPLHF. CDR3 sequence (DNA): TGTGCCAGCAGCCCCACCGGGGAGGGGAATTCACCCCTCCACTTT. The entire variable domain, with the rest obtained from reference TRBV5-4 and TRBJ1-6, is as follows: ETGVTQSPTHLIKTRGQQVTLRCSSQSGHNTVSWYQQALGQGPQFIFQYYREEENGRGNFPPRFSGLQFPNYSSELNVNALELDDSALYLCASSPTGEGNSPLHFGNGTRLTVT.

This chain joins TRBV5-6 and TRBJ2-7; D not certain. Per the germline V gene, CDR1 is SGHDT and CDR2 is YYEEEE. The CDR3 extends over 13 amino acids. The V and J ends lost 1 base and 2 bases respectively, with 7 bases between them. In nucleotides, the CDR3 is TGTGCCAGCAGCTTGCTAGTTGCCTACGAGCAGTACTTC. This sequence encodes CASSLLVAYEQYF.

The CDR3 bases are TGTGCCAGCTCACCACCGGAAAGGCCCGGCACCCACTACCTCGAAGAGACCCAGTACTTC. Its protein is CASSPPERPGTHYLEETQYF. The rearrangement joins TRBV18 to TRBJ2-5; no firm D call. Trimming removed 0 bases from V and 3 bases from J, with 26 bases in between. CDR1 is KGHSH and CDR2 is LQKENI in the germline V gene. The length of the CDR3 is 20 residues.